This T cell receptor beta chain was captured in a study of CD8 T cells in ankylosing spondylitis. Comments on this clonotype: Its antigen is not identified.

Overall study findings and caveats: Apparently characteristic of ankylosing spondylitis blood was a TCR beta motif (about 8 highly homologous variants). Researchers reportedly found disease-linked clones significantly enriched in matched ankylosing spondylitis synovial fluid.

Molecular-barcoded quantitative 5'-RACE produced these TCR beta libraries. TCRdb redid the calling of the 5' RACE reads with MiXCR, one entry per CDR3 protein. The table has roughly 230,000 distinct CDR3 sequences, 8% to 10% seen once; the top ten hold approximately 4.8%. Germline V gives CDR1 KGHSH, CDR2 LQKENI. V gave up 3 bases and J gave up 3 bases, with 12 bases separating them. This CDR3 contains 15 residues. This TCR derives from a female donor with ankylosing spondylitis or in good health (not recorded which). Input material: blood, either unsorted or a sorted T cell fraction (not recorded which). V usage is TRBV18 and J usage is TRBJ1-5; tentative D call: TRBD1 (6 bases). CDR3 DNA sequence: TGTGCCAGCTCACCTCGGACAGAGTTCAATCAGCCCCAGCATTTT. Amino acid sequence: CASSPRTEFNQPQHF.